Described below is a single T cell receptor (beta chain) sequence and its context. The entry originates in a study of blood T cell repertoires in COVID-19. Overall study context: COVID-19 samples collected from the United States, Italy and Spain covered acute and convalescent phases. Sources were T cells, B-cell-depleted T cells, or PBMCs; the material itself was cDNA or gDNA.

Study processing details: By means of reference gene primer amplification, nucleated cell counts were estimated. The protocol was immunoSEQ multiplex PCR, while the TCRdb copy is restricted to in-frame clones and leaves out a portion. The DNA gave D and trimming, while V, J and clone size come from that table. The repertoire has a few hundred thousand clones, around 80% of them found once; the top ten carry approximately 1.3%. The clonotype was recovered from a middle-aged woman who had recovered from COVID-19. What was sequenced was peripheral blood.

The CDR3 loop is CASSLAGLGAFF. CDR3 DNA sequence: TGTGCCAGCAGCTTAGCGGGACTGGGAGCTTTCTTT. The V gene is TRBV7-2, the J gene TRBJ1-1; TRBD1 might be the D (5 bases). The germline V gene has CDR1 SGHTA and CDR2 FQGNSA. The ends were cut back, 0 bases at V and 10 bases at J, with 9 bases in the middle. The CDR3 spans 12 residues.